Listed below are T cell receptor beta chains from one sample, sequenced in a study of spatial heterogeneity in lung cancer. TCRdb recomputed calls from the 5' RACE reads with MiXCR, one row per CDR3 protein. The data show fewer than 150,000 distinct CDR3 sequences, more than 10% seen once. Material: PBMCs, obtained at follow-up. These receptors were obtained from a female donor with early-stage non-small cell lung cancer. The CDR3 runs from the conserved cysteine through the conserved F or W. The D gene is left open where the match is weak. Part of the rows lack a size; the others show once, few, many or a class for expanded clones.

J gene | D gene | clone size | V gene | CDR3 DNA | CDR3 protein
TRBJ2-2 | TRBD2 | few | TRBV12-3/TRBV12-4 | TGTGCCAGCAGTTTAGCGCTGGGTAGCGGGAGAACCGGGGAGCTGTTTTTT | CASSLALGSGRTGELFF
TRBJ2-3 | TRBD2 | many | TRBV28 | TGTGCCAGCAGTTCTCGGACTAGCGGGATCAAGCGTACGCAGTATTTT | CASSSRTSGIKRTQYF
TRBJ2-3 | - | - | TRBV5-1 | TGCGCCAGCAGCCACACAGTTGTTAGCGGTATCGGGCCAGATACGCAGTATTTT | CASSHTVVSGIGPDTQYF
TRBJ2-4 | TRBD2 | - | TRBV7-9 | TGTGCCAGCAGTCGCCCCCGGACTAGCGGGAGGGAAAACATTCAGTACTTC | CASSRPRTSGRENIQYF
TRBJ2-2 | - | few | TRBV19 | TGTGCCAGTATCGACGAACTCCTGAACACCGGGGAGCTGTTTTTT | CASIDELLNTGELFF
TRBJ2-1 | - | - | TRBV6-5 | TGTGTCAGCAGTCAACTAGGAGATGAGCAGTTCTTC | CVSSQLGDEQFF
TRBJ2-1 | TRBD2 | few | TRBV29-1 | TGCAGCGTTGAAGATCGAGGGAGCGGGAGGGCAGGGGGCAATGAGCAGTTCTTC | CSVEDRGSGRAGGNEQFF
TRBJ1-2 | - | few | TRBV28 | TGTGCCAGCAGTGGGAGATTGCGGTCTTTCTATGGCTACACCTTC | CASSGRLRSFYGYTF
TRBJ2-1 | TRBD2 | - | TRBV24-1 | TGTGCCACCAAACGGGAGGGGGGTAATGAGCAGTTCTTC | CATKREGGNEQFF
TRBJ1-2 | - | medium-sized | TRBV29-1 | TGCAGCGTTGAAGACACAGAATTTTACTATGGCTACACCTTC | CSVEDTEFYYGYTF
TRBJ1-4 | - | many | TRBV6-5 | TGTGCCAGCAGTTACGACCTGCGTGTAACTAATGAAAAACTGTTTTTT | CASSYDLRVTNEKLFF
TRBJ1-4 | - | few | TRBV5-4 | TGTGCCAGCAGCTCATGGGGCGGGCCCGCCGAAAAACTGTTTTTT | CASSSWGGPAEKLFF
TRBJ1-6 | - | - | TRBV7-9 | TGTGCCAGCAGCGCCCCGAGGGGTTCAGACTCACCCCTCCACTTT | CASSAPRGSDSPLHF
TRBJ1-5 | - | - | TRBV28 | TGTGCCAGCAGTTTTTTTAGATATCAGCCCCAGCATTTT | CASSFFRYQPQHF
TRBJ2-5 | TRBD2 | - | TRBV20-1 | TGCAGTGCTAGAGTGGGGATAGCGGGGATCCAAGAGACCCAGTACTTC | CSARVGIAGIQETQYF
TRBJ1-2 | - | few | TRBV7-2 | TGTGCCAGCAGCCGCGACTATGGCTACACCTTC | CASSRDYGYTF
TRBJ1-5 | - | - | TRBV10-3 | TGTGCCTCCCAGGACAGTACGAGCAATCAGCCCCAGCATTTT | CASQDSTSNQPQHF
TRBJ2-6 | - | few | TRBV12-3/TRBV12-4 | TGTGCCAGCAGTCCGGGACAGGGTCGGTACTCCCCTAGCGGGAGTGACCCTGGGGCCAACGTCCTGACTTTC | CASSPGQGRYSPSGSDPGANVLTF
TRBJ2-1 | TRBD1 | - | TRBV29-1 | TGCAGCACACGACAGGGCTCCTACAATGAGCAGTTCTTC | CSTRQGSYNEQFF
TRBJ2-1 | TRBD2 | - | TRBV19 | TGTGCCAGTAGCGGGAGGGCCTCTTTCGATAAGCAGTTCTTC | CASSGRASFDKQFF
TRBJ2-7 | TRBD1 | - | TRBV27 | TGTGCCAGCAGTACAACGGACAGGTCCCCCTACGAGCAGTACTTC | CASSTTDRSPYEQYF
TRBJ2-1 | TRBD2 | - | TRBV11-2 | TGTGCCAGCAGCGCGGGACTAGCGGGTTTTGGGAATGAGCAGTTCTTC | CASSAGLAGFGNEQFF
TRBJ1-5 | - | - | TRBV24-1 | TGTGCCACCAGTGATCGGGGACCCCAGCATTTT | CATSDRGPQHF
TRBJ1-5 | - | many | TRBV29-1 | TGCGGAGCGGGGAGTCCTAATCAGCCCCAGCATTTT | CGAGSPNQPQHF
TRBJ1-2 | - | many | TRBV28 | TGTGCCAGCAGTTTGCGGGAAGGCTACACCTTC | CASSLREGYTF
TRBJ2-7 | TRBD2 | - | TRBV11-2 | TGTGCCAGCAGCTTAGGACCCGGACTAGCGGGCTACGAGCAGTACTTC | CASSLGPGLAGYEQYF
TRBJ2-5 | TRBD2 | many | TRBV7-2 | TGTGCCAGCAGCTCCTTACGGACTAGCGGGGGACAAGAGACCCAGTACTTC | CASSSLRTSGGQETQYF
TRBJ2-7 | TRBD2 | few | TRBV28 | TGTGCCAGCAGTTCGGTGGGACTAGCGGGAGGTACGACCTACGAGCAGTACTTC | CASSSVGLAGGTTYEQYF
TRBJ2-1 | TRBD2 | many | TRBV19 | TGTGCCAGTAGTATAGCCCGTACTAGCGGGAGGGCCTCCTACAATGAGCAGTTCTTC | CASSIARTSGRASYNEQFF
TRBJ2-4 | TRBD1 | many | TRBV5-5 | TGTGCCAGCAGCCCACTGACAGGGCCACAAGGGAGAGCCAAAAACATTCAGTACTTC | CASSPLTGPQGRAKNIQYF
TRBJ2-3 | - | many | TRBV7-2 | TGTGCCAGCGGACCGTACACAGATACGCAGTATTTT | CASGPYTDTQYF
TRBJ2-3 | - | many | TRBV7-8 | TGTGCCAGCAGCTTGGATGCGAGCACAGATACGCAGTATTTT | CASSLDASTDTQYF
TRBJ1-1 | TRBD1 | - | TRBV28 | TGTGCCAGCAGTTCGCGCTCCGGGACAGGGATTTCTGAAGCTTTCTTT | CASSSRSGTGISEAFF
TRBJ1-4 | - | few | TRBV24-1 | TGTGCCACCATGGGGCAGAATAATGAAAAACTGTTTTTT | CATMGQNNEKLFF
TRBJ2-7 | TRBD1 | few | TRBV28 | TGTGCCAGCAGTTTAAGCCGGGACAGAGCCTACGAGCAGTACTTC | CASSLSRDRAYEQYF
TRBJ1-2 | - | - | TRBV5-1 | TGCGCCAGAGGACGGAACTATGGCTACACCTTC | CARGRNYGYTF
TRBJ1-1 | - | - | TRBV5-4 | TGTGCCAGCAGCCTGCAGGGGAATATGAACACTGAAGCTTTCTTT | CASSLQGNMNTEAFF
TRBJ2-1 | - | - | TRBV3-1 | TGTGCCAGCAGCCAATTTAGCTCCAACAATGAGCAGTTCTTC | CASSQFSSNNEQFF
TRBJ2-2 | - | - | TRBV5-1 | TGCGCCAGCAAAGACACAACGGGAGTCACCGGGGAGCTGTTTTTT | CASKDTTGVTGELFF
TRBJ1-1 | - | - | TRBV5-4 | TGTGCCAGCAGCTTGAGGCAACCGAACACTGAAGCTTTCTTT | CASSLRQPNTEAFF
TRBJ2-1 | - | - | TRBV20-1 | TGCAGTGCTCAACGGGGTATTGAGCAGTTCTTC | CSAQRGIEQFF
TRBJ2-4 | - | - | TRBV7-9 | TGTGCCAGCAGCTTCTCCGGGACCAAAAACATTCAGTACTTC | CASSFSGTKNIQYF